Following are 13 T cell receptor beta chains from one sample sequenced in a study of shared clonotypes between healthy human individuals. TCRdb keeps only in-frame clones here, not all; method: immunoSEQ multiplex PCR. The sample lists some 2,100,000 clones; under 97% were seen once. The source material was naive CD4+ T cells sorted from blood. Sample subset: CD45RA+ positively selected. Every receptor here comes from a man between 18 and 29 years old in good health.

V is TRBV2 and J is TRBJ1-2, with 11 bases fitting TRBD1. CDR3 size: 16 residues. Germline CDR1 and CDR2: SNHLY and FYNNEI. The trim removed 5 bases at V and 2 bases at J, leaving 7 bases unmatched. The CDR3 here is CASSYWGQGGNYGYTF. CDR3 DNA: TGTGCCAGCAGTTATTGGGGACAGGGGGGAAACTATGGCTACACCTTC.

V gene TRBV11-2 combines with J gene TRBJ2-7; D is uncertain. Per germline, CDR1 SGHAT and CDR2 FQNNGV. The germline V and J ends were trimmed by 5 bases and 0 bases, with 11 bases remaining between them. This CDR3 contains 14 residues. CDR3 in DNA: TGTGCCAGCAGCCCTCAGCAGTTCTCCTACGAGCAGTACTTC. This translates into CASSPQQFSYEQYF.

This clone has only one observation. The chain has TRBV6-1 and TRBJ2-3; 8 bases fit TRBD1. Germline CDR1 reads MNHNS; CDR2 reads SASEGT. The CDR3 runs to 15 residues. The junction had 15 bases not matched to a gene; V was cut back by 10 bases and J by 6 bases. CDR3 DNA: TGTGCCACCTCTTTCCGGACAGGGTATGCGGATACGCAGTATTTT. It encodes CATSFRTGYADTQYF.

V usage is TRBV5-1 and J usage is TRBJ1-6; D is undetermined. This CDR3 contains 14 residues. Trimming took 5 bases from V and 6 from J, leaving 12 bases between them. Germline CDR1 reads SGHRS; CDR2 reads YFSETQ. CDR3 sequence (DNA): TGCGCCAGCAGAGAGGGTAGGACTAATTCACCCCTCCACTTT. Amino acid sequence: CASREGRTNSPLHF.

The gene calls are TRBV7-8 and TRBJ2-3; D ambiguous. V was trimmed by 4 bases and J by 4 bases, leaving 9 bases between them. The CDR3 consists of 13 residues. CDR1 is SGHVS, CDR2 FQNEAQ, per germline. In DNA form, the CDR3 reads TGTGCCAGCAGCTCTGGGGTAGCAGATACGCAGTATTTT. Amino acid sequence: CASSSGVADTQYF.

This chain uses TRBV5-6 with TRBJ2-7, with 8 bases lining up with TRBD2. Germline CDR1 SGHDT, CDR2 YYEEEE. V dropped 0 bases and J dropped 3; count of bases not matched to a gene: 5. The CDR3 contains 15 residues. The CDR3 DNA follows: TGTGCCAGCAGCTTGGTGGCGGGGGGCGGCTACGAGCAGTACTTC. It encodes CASSLVAGGGYEQYF.

The chain is built from TRBV11-2 and TRBJ2-7; a possible D gene is TRBD2 (5 bases). Between the trimmed V and J ends, which lost 1 base and 0 bases, there was a span of 10 bases. The CDR3 totals 15 residues. The germline gives CDR1 SGHAT, CDR2 FQNNGV. The CDR3 sequence is CASSLGYGSSYEQYF. For the CDR3, the DNA is TGTGCCAGCAGCTTAGGATATGGGAGCTCCTACGAGCAGTACTTC. Looking up the rest from reference TRBV11-2 and TRBJ2-7 gives the full variable domain: EAGVAQSPRYKIIEKRQSVAFWCNPISGHATLYWYQQILGQGPKLLIQFQNNGVVDDSQLPKDRFSAERLKGVDSTLKIQPAKLEDSAVYLCASSLGYGSSYEQYFGPGTRLTVT.

V and J are TRBV4-3 and TRBJ2-3; 7 nucleotides agree with TRBD2. This CDR3 is 16 amino acids long. Germline assignment: CDR1 LGHNA and CDR2 YSLEER. J gave up 4 bases and V 1 base, and 8 bases lay outside the gene matches. CDR3 residues: CASSQAAGAPADTQYF. For the CDR3, the DNA is TGCGCCAGCAGCCAAGCGGCGGGAGCGCCCGCAGATACGCAGTATTTT.

This clone was found a few times. The J gene is TRBJ1-2, the V gene TRBV30; D unclear. The CDR3 is made up of 14 amino acids. The germline V gene has CDR1 GTSNPN and CDR2 SVGIG (reference sequence). V shed 2 bases and J shed 1 base, with 11 bases lying between them. CDR3 coding DNA: TGTGCCTGGAGTCCCTCACAGAATAACTATGGCTACACCTTC. It specifies CAWSPSQNNYGYTF.

This clone was seen just once. The V and J genes are TRBV5-6 and TRBJ2-7; 8 bases align to TRBD1. The germline CDR1 and CDR2 sequences are SGHDT and YYEEEE. The CDR3 extends over 17 amino acids. V was pared by 1 base and J by 3 bases, with 12 bases of the junction left unmatched. As DNA, the CDR3 is TGTGCCAGCAGCTTGATCCCCAGGGGGCTAAAACTCTACGAGCAGTACTTC. Translation: CASSLIPRGLKLYEQYF.

The rearrangement uses TRBV5-6 and TRBJ1-6, with 10 bases that match TRBD1. There are 19 residues in the CDR3. V lost 4 bases and J lost 5; bases outside the gene matches: 15. In germline, CDR1 is SGHDT, CDR2 YYEEEE. CDR3 sequence reads: CASSGGDRGGFLDNSPLHF. The CDR3 region has the DNA TGTGCCAGCAGCGGAGGGGACAGGGGAGGATTCCTGGATAATTCACCCCTCCACTTT. The whole variable domain, filled in from reference TRBV5-6 and TRBJ1-6, reads DAGVTQSPTHLIKTRGQQVTLRCSPKSGHDTVSWYQQALGQGPQFIFQYYEEEERQRGNFPDRFSGHQFPNYSSELNVNALLLGDSALYLCASSGGDRGGFLDNSPLHFGNGTRLTVT.

Comments on this clone: A much larger clone lies one base from this, so it may be a read error. The chain carries TRBV18 and TRBJ2-5; D is ambiguous. CDR1 is KGHSH and CDR2 is LQKENI in the germline V gene. The ends were cut back, 2 bases at V and 5 bases at J, with 3 bases in the middle. The CDR3 has 11 residues. The CDR3 spells CASSPWETQYF. The CDR3 DNA sequence: TGTGCCAGCTCACCATGGGAGACCCAGTACTTC.

V gene TRBV2 combines with J gene TRBJ2-1; TRBD2 is a possible D gene (5 bases). The CDR3 contains 12 residues. The V and J ends lost 6 bases and 8 bases respectively, with 11 bases between them. The germline V gene encodes CDR1 SNHLY and CDR2 FYNNEI. CDR3 amino acids: CASRGSSYEQFF. DNA of the CDR3: TGTGCCAGCAGGGGGAGTAGCTATGAGCAGTTCTTC. Using reference TRBV2 and TRBJ2-1 for the parts outside the CDR3, the full variable domain is EPEVTQTPSHQVTQMGQEVILRCVPISNHLYFYWYRQILGQKVEFLVSFYNNEISEKSEIFDDQFSVERPDGSNFTLKIRSTKLEDSAMYFCASRGSSYEQFFGPGTRLTVL.